The 23 T cell receptor beta chains reported below all come from one sample, sequenced in a study of regulatory T cells in long-lasting Graves disease. The time point denotes: newly diagnosed GD, antithyroid drugs for less than 3 months. RNA from PBMCs was the source of the TCR library. To make TCR beta libraries, researchers used iRepertoire HTBI primers and Arm-PCR of CDR3 regions. TCRdb passed the multiplex PCR reads through MiXCR, listing each CDR3 protein once. This sample carries 300,000 to 400,000 distinct CDR3 sequences, 15% to 20% of them seen once, and the ten largest clones take about 38%. The input for sequencing was peripheral blood mononuclear cells (PBMCs), taken at new diagnosis, from a patient treated with antithyroid drugs. The receptors here all came from a female donor with Graves disease.

This clonotype was counted between two and nine times. A much larger clonotype is one base distant, so this may be a read error. Given the absence of the conserved phenylalanine or tryptophan at the CDR3 end, a read error is likely. The genes are TRBV28 and TRBJ2-7; 11 bases match TRBD1. This CDR3 has 15 amino acids. V was clipped by 7 bases and J by 2 bases; unmatched bases: 7. The germline V gene encodes CDR1 MDHEN and CDR2 SYDVKM. The CDR3 loop reads CASTPWGQGAYEQYL. CDR3 in DNA: TGTGCCAGCACCCCTTGGGGACAGGGGGCCTACGAGCAGTACCTC.

This clonotype has just a few counts. The J gene is TRBJ2-7, the V gene TRBV20-1; 11 bases map to TRBD2. V trimming: 1 base; J trimming: 2 bases; junction bases outside the gene matches: 10. This CDR3 contains 17 residues. Germline loops: CDR1 DFQATT, CDR2 SNEGSKA (reference sequence). CDR3 amino acids: CSARVLGLAEITYEQYF. The CDR3 DNA follows: TGCAGTGCTAGAGTTTTGGGACTAGCGGAGATCACCTACGAGCAGTACTTC.

About this clonotype itself: A far larger clone is one base from this, pointing to a likely read error. CDR3 region: CASGLSGGYEETQYF. CDR3 sequence (DNA): TGTGCCAGCGGCCTATCAGGGGGGTATGAGGAGACCCAGTACTTC. The rearrangement joins TRBV14 to TRBJ2-7; weak D call: TRBD1 (7 bases). Gene TRBJ2-5 matches the end of the DNA better, so the J call may be wrong. Per the germline V gene, CDR1 is SGHDN and CDR2 is FVKESK. This CDR3 is 15 amino acids long.

This clonotype has a count of ten or more. The chain recombines TRBV7-2 with TRBJ2-2, with 12 positions matching TRBD2. CDR3 size: 15 residues. Germline CDR1 reads SGHTA; CDR2 reads FQGNSA. V was pared by 5 bases and J by 6 bases, with 4 bases of the junction left unmatched. This CDR3 is CASSPSGRAPGELFF. CDR3 bases: TGTGCCAGCAGCCCTAGCGGGAGGGCCCCCGGGGAGCTGTTTTTT.

This clonotype has just a few counts. The rearrangement joins TRBV29-1 to TRBJ2-7, with a weak D call TRBD2 (6 bases). V gave up 7 bases and J gave up 3 bases, with 16 bases separating them. The CDR3 is 13 amino acids. The germline V gene has CDR1 SQVTM and CDR2 ANQGSEA. The CDR3 DNA reads TGCAGCGCTGTGCGGGATTCTGGCTACGAGCAGTACTTC. It is translated as CSAVRDSGYEQYF.

In this sample, this clonotype turned up many times. The V call is TRBV24-1, the J call TRBJ2-1; D not resolved. The CDR3 length is 13 residues. Germline V CDR1 and CDR2: KGHDR, SFDVKD. V was clipped by 6 bases and J by 0 bases, with 5 bases between them. The CDR3 DNA is TGTGCCACCAGTACCGACTCCTACAATGAGCAGTTCTTC. It is translated as CATSTDSYNEQFF.

This clonotype was recorded many times. The chain couples TRBV28 to TRBJ1-1; the D gene is possibly TRBD1 (5 bases). CDR3 size: 14 residues. Per germline, CDR1 MDHEN and CDR2 SYDVKM. Between the trimmed V and J ends, which lost 0 bases and 4 bases, there was a span of 9 bases. The CDR3 DNA reads TGTGCCAGCAGTTTATGGGGGGGGACCACTGAAGCTTTCTTT. It codes for CASSLWGGTTEAFF.

This clonotype was found many times. The V call is TRBV20-1, the J call TRBJ1-6; 7 nucleotides align to TRBD1. The CDR3 length is 15 residues. Germline CDR1 DFQATT, CDR2 SNEGSKA (reference sequence). V trimming: 3 bases; J trimming: 8 bases; junction bases outside the gene matches: 10. The CDR3 DNA reads as TGCAGTGCTAGGGGGGATACAGGGGATGATTCACCCCTCCACTTT. Translated, it gives CSARGDTGDDSPLHF.

The chain couples TRBV20-1 to TRBJ2-1; TRBD2 aligns across 8 bases. This CDR3 spans 14 amino acids. CDR1 DFQATT and CDR2 SNEGSKA come from the germline V gene (reference sequence). Trimming cost V 5 bases and J 7 bases; bases outside gene matches: 10. Here the CDR3 reads CSAPRSGSMNEQFF. CDR3 coding DNA: TGCAGTGCTCCCAGGAGCGGGAGTATGAATGAGCAGTTCTTC.

This clonotype was detected ten times or more. The chain is built from TRBV9 and TRBJ2-7; the match to TRBD2 covers 10 bases. CDR3 length equals 14 residues. With 5 bases clipped from V and 3 bases from J, the junction kept 5 bases outside the gene matches. Germline CDR1 and CDR2: SGDLS and YYNGEE. The CDR3 nucleotides are TGTGCCAGCAGTTCTCGGACTAGCGGCTACGAGCAGTACTTC. Its translation: CASSSRTSGYEQYF.

In its sample, this clonotype was seen many times. The chain has TRBV30 and TRBJ2-1; the D is unclear. Trimming cost V 4 bases and J 7 bases, with 8 bases left between them. The CDR3 extends over 11 amino acids. Germline V CDR1 and CDR2: GTSNPN, SVGIG (reference sequence). As DNA, the CDR3 is TGTGCCTGGATTGGTCATAATGAGCAGTTCTTC. The encoded protein is CAWIGHNEQFF.

The rearrangement links TRBV28 to TRBJ1-2; D not certain. The germline V and J ends were trimmed by 5 bases and 5 bases, with 15 bases remaining between them. This CDR3 has 14 amino acids. The germline V gene has CDR1 MDHEN and CDR2 SYDVKM. CDR3 DNA sequence: TGTGCCAGCAGTCCGTTGGGCCCCTTATATGGCTACACCTTC. Translation gives CASSPLGPLYGYTF.

The V call is TRBV7-9, the J call TRBJ2-7; 7 nucleotides align to TRBD1. The CDR3 runs 13 residues. Per germline, CDR1 SEHNR and CDR2 FQNEAQ (reference sequence). J was trimmed by 5 bases and V by 5 bases; bases with no gene match: 6. The DNA for the CDR3 is TGTGCCAGCAGCCCCGGACAGGAAGACGAGCAGTACTTC. It is translated as CASSPGQEDEQYF.

This clonotype is a singleton in its sample. The rearrangement uses TRBV29-1 and TRBJ2-1; 7 bases are shared with TRBD1. Trimming cost V 8 bases and J 9 bases; bases outside gene matches: 16. Germline assignment: CDR1 SQVTM and CDR2 ANQGSEA. The CDR3 sequence is 14 residues long. CDR3: CSSPPGKGAVEQFF. CDR3 nucleotide sequence: TGCAGCAGCCCCCCGGGAAAGGGGGCTGTTGAGCAGTTCTTC.

This clonotype was detected only a few times. The chain recombines TRBV7-2 with TRBJ1-1; D remains ambiguous. Germline CDR1 and CDR2: SGHTA and FQGNSA. The CDR3 covers 16 residues. V lost 2 bases, J lost 0 bases, and 13 bases lay in between. The CDR3 DNA is TGTGCCAGCAGCTTACGGGCAGCCCAGATGAACACTGAAGCTTTCTTT. This gives the protein CASSLRAAQMNTEAFF.

This clonotype was recorded at least ten times. The chain links TRBV29-1 to TRBJ1-2; D may be TRBD1 (6 bases). The V end lost 0 bases, the J end lost 3 bases, and 17 bases lay between the germline ends. Germline-derived CDR1 and CDR2 are SQVTM and ANQGSEA. The CDR3 is 16 amino acids. Here the CDR3 reads CSVEDQGQGKDYGYTF. As DNA, the CDR3 is TGCAGCGTTGAAGATCAGGGGCAGGGAAAGGACTATGGCTACACCTTC.

This clonotype was counted at least ten times. The chain uses TRBV2 and TRBJ2-3; 8 bases match TRBD2. V trimming: 6 bases; J trimming: 2 bases; junction bases outside the gene matches: 10. In germline, CDR1 is SNHLY, CDR2 FYNNEI. The CDR3 runs 16 residues. CDR3 protein: CASRGGLGQDTDTQYF. CDR3 DNA: TGTGCCAGCAGGGGGGGACTAGGCCAGGACACAGATACGCAGTATTTT.

The chain has TRBV7-9 and TRBJ1-2; TRBD1 might be the D (5 bases). Deletions cut 7 bases from V and 6 bases from J, with 15 bases between. This CDR3 is 13 amino acids long. Per germline, CDR1 SEHNR and CDR2 FQNEAQ (reference sequence). CDR3 loop: CASTLILGDGYTF. CDR3 bases: TGTGCCAGCACCCTAATCTTAGGGGATGGCTACACCTTC. Drawing the rest from reference TRBV7-9 and TRBJ1-2, the complete variable domain is DTGVSQNPRHKITKRGQNVTFRCDPISEHNRLYWYRQTLGQGPEFLTYFQNEAQLEKSRLLSDRFSAERPKGSFSTLEIQRTEQGDSAMYLCASTLILGDGYTFGSGTRLTVV.

This clonotype has at least ten counts. The chain recombines TRBV6-5 with TRBJ2-7; D gene ambiguous. Germline-derived CDR1 and CDR2 are MNHEY and SVGAGI. Trimming removed 0 bases at V and 5 bases at J, with 2 bases between. The CDR3 is 11 amino acids. CDR3 nucleotide sequence: TGTGCCAGCAGTTACTCACACGAGCAGTACTTC. Amino acids: CASSYSHEQYF.

This clonotype was detected many times. The CDR3 nucleotides are TGCAGTGCTAGGCCCGGGGGCCTAGAGACCCAGTACTTC. Amino acids: CSARPGGLETQYF. The chain employs TRBV20-1 and TRBJ2-5; possibly TRBD1 or TRBD2 for D (6 bases each). V was shortened by 3 bases and J by 4 bases, with 12 bases between the two germline ends. The CDR3 has 13 residues. Germline CDR1 is DFQATT and CDR2 is SNEGSKA (reference sequence).

This chain uses TRBV12-3 or TRBV12-4 with TRBJ1-5; TRBD1 matches 7 bases. CDR3 length: 15 residues. Germline trimming cut 4 bases from V and 2 bases from J; bases unmatched to any gene: 5. Written as DNA, the CDR3 is TGTGCCAGCAGTTCACAGGGGTTTGGCAATCAGCCCCAGCATTTT. It codes for CASSSQGFGNQPQHF.

As concerns this clonotype: One base separates it from a far larger clone, so it is likely a read error. The V gene is TRBV11-3, the J gene TRBJ2-7; perhaps TRBD1 as D (5 bases). The CDR3 runs to 14 residues. The ends were cut back, 2 bases at V and 7 bases at J, with 15 bases in the middle. CDR1 is SGHNT, CDR2 YENEEA, per germline. The CDR3 DNA reads as TGTGCCAGCAGCTTAATGACAGCCAACAATGAGCAGTACTTC. This gives the protein CASSLMTANNEQYF.

This clonotype was recorded many times. The V and J genes are TRBV10-3 and TRBJ1-5; TRBD1 agrees at 10 bases. V gave up 4 bases and J gave up 8 bases; unmatched junction bases: 5. Germline V gives CDR1 ENHRY, CDR2 SYGVKD. This CDR3 comprises 14 residues. The CDR3 region is CAISVSDRGKPQHF. Here the CDR3 DNA reads TGTGCCATCAGTGTCTCGGACAGGGGGAAGCCCCAGCATTTT.